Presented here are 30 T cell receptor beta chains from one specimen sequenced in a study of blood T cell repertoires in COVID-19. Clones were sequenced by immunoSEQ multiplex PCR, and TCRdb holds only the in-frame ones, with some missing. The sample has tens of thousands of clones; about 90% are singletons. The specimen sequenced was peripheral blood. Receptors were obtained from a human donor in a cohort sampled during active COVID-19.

Written as DNA, the CDR3 is TGTGCCAGCAGTTTTCTTTTACAGCGCGGGGGTCCCCTCCACTTT. This sequence encodes CASSFLLQRGGPLHF. J is TRBJ1-6 and V is TRBV27; D is possibly TRBD1 (5 bases). V was shortened by 3 bases and J by 13 bases, with 19 bases between the two germline ends. CDR1 is MNHEY, CDR2 SMNVEV, per germline (reference sequence). The CDR3 loop spans 15 amino acids.

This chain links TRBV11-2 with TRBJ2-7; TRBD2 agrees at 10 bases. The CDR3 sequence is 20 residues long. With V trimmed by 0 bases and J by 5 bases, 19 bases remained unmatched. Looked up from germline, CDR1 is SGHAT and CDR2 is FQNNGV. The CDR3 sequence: CASSLEKRGSGGSPGNEQYF. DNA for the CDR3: TGTGCCAGCAGCTTAGAGAAGCGGGGTAGCGGGGGGAGCCCCGGGAACGAGCAGTACTTC.

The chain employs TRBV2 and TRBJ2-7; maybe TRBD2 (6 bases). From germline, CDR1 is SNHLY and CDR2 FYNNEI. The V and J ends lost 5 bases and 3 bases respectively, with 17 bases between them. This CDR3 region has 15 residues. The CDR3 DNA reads TGTGCCAGCAGTCCCGGGACGGAGGACTACTACGAGCAGTACTTC. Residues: CASSPGTEDYYEQYF.

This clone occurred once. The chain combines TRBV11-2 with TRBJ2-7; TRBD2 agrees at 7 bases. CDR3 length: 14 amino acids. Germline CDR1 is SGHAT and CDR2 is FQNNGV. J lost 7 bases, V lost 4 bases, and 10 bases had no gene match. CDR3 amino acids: CASSYNRAGEEQYF. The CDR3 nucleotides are TGTGCCAGCAGCTACAATAGGGCGGGGGAGGAGCAGTACTTC.

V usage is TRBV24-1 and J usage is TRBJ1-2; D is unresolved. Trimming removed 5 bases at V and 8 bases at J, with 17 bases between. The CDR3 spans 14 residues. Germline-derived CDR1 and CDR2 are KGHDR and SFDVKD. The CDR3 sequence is CATSGSAGGSGYTF. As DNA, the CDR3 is TGTGCCACCAGTGGATCAGCCGGAGGTAGCGGCTACACCTTC.

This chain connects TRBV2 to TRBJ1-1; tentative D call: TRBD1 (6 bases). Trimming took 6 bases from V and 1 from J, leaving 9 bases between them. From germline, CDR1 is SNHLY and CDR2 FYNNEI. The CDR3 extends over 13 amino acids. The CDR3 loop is CASSQTGNTEAFF. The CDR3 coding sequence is TGTGCCAGCAGCCAGACAGGGAACACTGAAGCTTTCTTT. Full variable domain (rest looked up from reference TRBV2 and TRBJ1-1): EPEVTQTPSHQVTQMGQEVILRCVPISNHLYFYWYRQILGQKVEFLVSFYNNEISEKSEIFDDQFSVERPDGSNFTLKIRSTKLEDSAMYFCASSQTGNTEAFFGQGTRLTVV.

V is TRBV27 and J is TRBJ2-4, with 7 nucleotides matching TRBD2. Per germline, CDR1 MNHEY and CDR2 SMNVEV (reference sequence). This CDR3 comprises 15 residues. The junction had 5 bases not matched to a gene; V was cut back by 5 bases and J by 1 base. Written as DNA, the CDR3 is TGTGCCAGCAGTAAGGGGAGGGAGGCCAAAAACATTCAGTACTTC. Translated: CASSKGREAKNIQYF.

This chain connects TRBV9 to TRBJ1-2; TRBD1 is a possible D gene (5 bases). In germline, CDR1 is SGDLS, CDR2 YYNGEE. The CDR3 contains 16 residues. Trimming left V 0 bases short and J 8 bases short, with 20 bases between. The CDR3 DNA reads TGTGCCAGCAGCGTAGAACCCCCAGGGATGGGGAACGGCTACACCTTC. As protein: CASSVEPPGMGNGYTF.

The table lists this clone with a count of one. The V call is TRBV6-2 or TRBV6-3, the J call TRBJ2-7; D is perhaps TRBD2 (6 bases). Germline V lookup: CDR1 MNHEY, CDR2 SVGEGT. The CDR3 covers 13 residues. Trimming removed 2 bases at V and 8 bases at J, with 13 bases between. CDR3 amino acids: CASSYGGLVQQYF. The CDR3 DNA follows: TGTGCCAGCAGTTACGGGGGGTTGGTACAGCAGTACTTC.

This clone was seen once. The CDR3 nucleotides are TGTGCCAGCAGCCCGCGGGACAGGGCTTACGAGCAGTACTTC. Its translation: CASSPRDRAYEQYF. V and J are TRBV7-9 and TRBJ2-7; 9 bases are a match to TRBD1. The germline V gene has CDR1 SEHNR and CDR2 FQNEAQ (reference sequence). V lost 5 bases and J lost 4; bases outside the gene matches: 6. This CDR3 spans 14 amino acids.

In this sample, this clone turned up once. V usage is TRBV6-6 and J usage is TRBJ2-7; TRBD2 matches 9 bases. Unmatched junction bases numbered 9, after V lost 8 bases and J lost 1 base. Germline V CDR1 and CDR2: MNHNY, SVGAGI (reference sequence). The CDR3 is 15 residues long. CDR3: CASVTGLAKSYEQYF. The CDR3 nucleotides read TGTGCCAGCGTCACAGGACTAGCGAAATCCTACGAGCAGTACTTC.

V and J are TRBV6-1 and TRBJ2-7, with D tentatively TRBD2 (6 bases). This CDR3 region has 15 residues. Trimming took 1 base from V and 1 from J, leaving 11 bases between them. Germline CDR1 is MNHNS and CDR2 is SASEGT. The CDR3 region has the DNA TGTGCCAGCAGTGAAGGGGCGGGGATGTCCTACGAGCAGTACTTC. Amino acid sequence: CASSEGAGMSYEQYF.

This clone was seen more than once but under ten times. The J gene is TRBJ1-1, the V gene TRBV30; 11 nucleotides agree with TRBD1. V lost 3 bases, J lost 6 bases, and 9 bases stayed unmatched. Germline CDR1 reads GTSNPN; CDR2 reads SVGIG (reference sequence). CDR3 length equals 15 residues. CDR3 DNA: TGTGCCTGGAGCCCTCCGGGACAGGGGGATGCTGAAGCTTTCTTT. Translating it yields CAWSPPGQGDAEAFF.

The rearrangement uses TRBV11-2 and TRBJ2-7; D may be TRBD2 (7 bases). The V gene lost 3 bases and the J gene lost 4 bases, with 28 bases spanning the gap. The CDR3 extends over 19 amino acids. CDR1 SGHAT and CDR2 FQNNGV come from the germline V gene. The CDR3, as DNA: TGTGCCAGCAGCTTCCTTACCACCCCCCGGGGGGCCGTGAGGTACGAGCAGTACTTC. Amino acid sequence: CASSFLTTPRGAVRYEQYF.

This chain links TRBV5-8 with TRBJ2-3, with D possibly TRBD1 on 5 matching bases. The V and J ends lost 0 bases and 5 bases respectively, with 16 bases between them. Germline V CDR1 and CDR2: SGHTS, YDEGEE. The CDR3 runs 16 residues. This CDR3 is CASSLVGAGFLDTQYF. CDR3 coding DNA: TGTGCCAGCAGCTTGGTTGGGGCAGGGTTTCTAGATACGCAGTATTTT.

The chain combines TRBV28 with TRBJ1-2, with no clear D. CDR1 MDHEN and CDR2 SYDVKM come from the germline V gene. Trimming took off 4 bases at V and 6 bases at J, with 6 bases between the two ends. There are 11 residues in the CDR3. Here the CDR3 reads CASSSLDGYTF. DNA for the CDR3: TGTGCCAGCAGTTCACTAGATGGCTACACCTTC.

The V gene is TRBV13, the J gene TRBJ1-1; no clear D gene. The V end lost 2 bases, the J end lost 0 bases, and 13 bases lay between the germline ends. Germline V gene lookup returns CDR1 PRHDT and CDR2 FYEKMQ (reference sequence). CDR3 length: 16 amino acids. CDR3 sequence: CASSLYSQAMNTEAFF. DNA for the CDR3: TGTGCCAGCAGCTTATATTCGCAGGCGATGAACACTGAAGCTTTCTTT.

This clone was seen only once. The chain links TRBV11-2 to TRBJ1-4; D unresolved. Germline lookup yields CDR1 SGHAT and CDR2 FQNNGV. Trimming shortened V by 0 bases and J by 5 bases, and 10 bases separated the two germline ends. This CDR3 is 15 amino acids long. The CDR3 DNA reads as TGTGCCAGCAGCTTAGATTGGCAGTTAAATGAAAAACTGTTTTTT. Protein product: CASSLDWQLNEKLFF.

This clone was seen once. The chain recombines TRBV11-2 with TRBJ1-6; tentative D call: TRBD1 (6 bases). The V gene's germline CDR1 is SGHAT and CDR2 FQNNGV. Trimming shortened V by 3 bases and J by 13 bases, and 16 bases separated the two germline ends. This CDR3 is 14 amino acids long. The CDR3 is CASSLRQVAIPLHF. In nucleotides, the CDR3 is TGTGCCAGCAGCTTGAGACAGGTCGCCATCCCCCTCCACTTT.

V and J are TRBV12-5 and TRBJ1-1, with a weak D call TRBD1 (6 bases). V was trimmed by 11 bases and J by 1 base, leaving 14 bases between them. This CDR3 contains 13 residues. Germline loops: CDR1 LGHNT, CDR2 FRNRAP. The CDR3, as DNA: TGTGCTGGAAACAGGGCCGGGAACACTGAAGCTTTCTTT. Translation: CAGNRAGNTEAFF.

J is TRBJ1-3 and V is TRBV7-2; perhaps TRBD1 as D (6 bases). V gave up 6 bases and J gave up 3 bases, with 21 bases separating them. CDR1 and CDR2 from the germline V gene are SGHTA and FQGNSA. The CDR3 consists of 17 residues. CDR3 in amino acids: CASRKGGGRTGGNTIYF. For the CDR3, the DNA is TGTGCCAGCAGAAAAGGGGGGGGGAGAACGGGTGGAAACACCATATATTTT.

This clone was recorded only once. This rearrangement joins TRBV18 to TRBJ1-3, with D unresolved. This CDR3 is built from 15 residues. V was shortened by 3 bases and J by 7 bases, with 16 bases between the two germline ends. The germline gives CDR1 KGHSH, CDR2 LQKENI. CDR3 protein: CASSPRPGLGNTIYF. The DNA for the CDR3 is TGTGCCAGCTCACCTCGGCCGGGATTGGGGAACACCATATATTTT.

The CDR3 nucleotides read TGTGCCAGTAGTTCCCGGACTAGCGGGGGTACTCCTCGCACAGATACGCAGTATTTT. Amino acids: CASSSRTSGGTPRTDTQYF. The rearrangement uses TRBV19 and TRBJ2-3; 13 nucleotides line up with TRBD2. CDR3 length: 19 residues. Germline CDR1 and CDR2: LNHDA and SQIVND (reference sequence). With 5 bases clipped from V and 1 base from J, the junction kept 12 bases outside the gene matches.

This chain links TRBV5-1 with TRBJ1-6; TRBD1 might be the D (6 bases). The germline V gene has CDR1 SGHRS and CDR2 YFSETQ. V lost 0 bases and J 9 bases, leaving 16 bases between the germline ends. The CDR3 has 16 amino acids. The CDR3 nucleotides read TGCGCCAGCAGCTTGGTCTCGGGGGGCTTGGGTTCACCCCTCCACTTT. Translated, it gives CASSLVSGGLGSPLHF.

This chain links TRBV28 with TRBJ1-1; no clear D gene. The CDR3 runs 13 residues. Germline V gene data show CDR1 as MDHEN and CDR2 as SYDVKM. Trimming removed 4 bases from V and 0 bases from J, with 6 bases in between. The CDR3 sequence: CASSYIMNTEAFF. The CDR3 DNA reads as TGTGCCAGCAGTTACATTATGAACACTGAAGCTTTCTTT.

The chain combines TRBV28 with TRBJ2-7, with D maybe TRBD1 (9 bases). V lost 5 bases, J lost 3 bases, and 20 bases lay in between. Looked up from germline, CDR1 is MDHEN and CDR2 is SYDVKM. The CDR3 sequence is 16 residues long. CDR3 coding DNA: TGTGCCAGCAGTCCGGGGGGGAGGACAGGGGACTACGAGCAGTACTTC. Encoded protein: CASSPGGRTGDYEQYF.

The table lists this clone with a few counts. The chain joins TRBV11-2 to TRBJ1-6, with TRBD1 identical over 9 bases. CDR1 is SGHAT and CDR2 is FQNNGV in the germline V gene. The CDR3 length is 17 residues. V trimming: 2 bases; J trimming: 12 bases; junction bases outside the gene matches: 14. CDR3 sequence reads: CASSLLGVRDRAVPLHF. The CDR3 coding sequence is TGTGCCAGCAGCTTACTTGGGGTTCGGGACAGGGCTGTACCCCTCCACTTT.

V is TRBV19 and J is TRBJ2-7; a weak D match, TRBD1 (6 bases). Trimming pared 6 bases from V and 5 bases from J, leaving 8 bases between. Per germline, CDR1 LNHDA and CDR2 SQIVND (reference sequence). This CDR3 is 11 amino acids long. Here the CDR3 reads CASRQGNEQYF. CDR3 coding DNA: TGTGCCAGTAGACAGGGCAACGAGCAGTACTTC.

The CDR3 bases are TGCAGCGTCCAGACAGGAGGGAACACTGAAGCTTTCTTT. Residues: CSVQTGGNTEAFF. This sequence joins TRBV29-1 and TRBJ1-1, with D perhaps TRBD1 (6 bases). V was cut by 6 bases and J by 1 base, with 12 bases left in between. The CDR3 totals 13 residues. CDR1 SQVTM and CDR2 ANQGSEA come from the germline V gene.

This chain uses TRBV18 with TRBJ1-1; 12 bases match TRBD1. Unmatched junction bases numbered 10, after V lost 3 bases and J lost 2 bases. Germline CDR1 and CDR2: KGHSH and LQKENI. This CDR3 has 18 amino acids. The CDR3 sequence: CASSPGQGAPRGNTEAFF. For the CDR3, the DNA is TGTGCCAGCTCACCGGGACAGGGGGCCCCAAGGGGAAACACTGAAGCTTTCTTT.